This TCR beta chain is from a study of blood T cell repertoires in COVID-19. The CDR3 spans 11 residues. Germline assignment: CDR1 DFQATT and CDR2 SNEGSKA (reference sequence). V was trimmed by 4 bases and J by 4 bases, leaving 7 bases between them. Sequencing was performed with immunoSEQ multiplex PCR; in TCRdb, only in-frame clones are kept and a portion is missing. The sample lists over 130,000 clones, 77% occurring once. Sequencing used peripheral blood. This receptor was obtained from a woman aged 50 to 60 with active or convalescent COVID-19. This chain connects TRBV20-1 to TRBJ1-1; no clear D. In DNA, the CDR3 is TGCAGTGCTAACAGAGTCACTGAAGCTTTCTTT. Its protein product is CSANRVTEAFF.